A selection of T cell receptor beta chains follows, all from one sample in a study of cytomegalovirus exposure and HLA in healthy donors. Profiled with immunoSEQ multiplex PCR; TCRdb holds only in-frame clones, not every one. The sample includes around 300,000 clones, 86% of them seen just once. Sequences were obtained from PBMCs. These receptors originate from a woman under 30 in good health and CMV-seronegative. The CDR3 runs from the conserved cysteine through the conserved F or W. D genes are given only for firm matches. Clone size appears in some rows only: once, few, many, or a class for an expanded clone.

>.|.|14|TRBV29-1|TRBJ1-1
TGCAGTGGCGCTATGGGGCCTGAAGGGACTGAAGCTTTCTTT
CSGAMGPEGTEAFF
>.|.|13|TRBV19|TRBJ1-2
TGTGCCAGTAGTACCCAGCGAGTCTATGGCTACACCTTC
CASSTQRVYGYTF
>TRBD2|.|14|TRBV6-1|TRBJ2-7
TGTGCCAGCAGTGAACCTAGCGGGAGCTACGAGCAGTACTTC
CASSEPSGSYEQYF
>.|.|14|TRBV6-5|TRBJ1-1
TGTGCCAGCAGTTATAGCAGGGGGAACACTGAAGCTTTCTTT
CASSYSRGNTEAFF
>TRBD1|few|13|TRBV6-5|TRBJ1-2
TGTGCCAGCAGTTGGACAGGCGATCGAGGCTACACCTTC
CASSWTGDRGYTF
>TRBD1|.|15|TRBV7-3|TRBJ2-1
TGTGCCAGCAGCCCCAGGGGGCTGGGATACAATGAGCAGTTCTTC
CASSPRGLGYNEQFF
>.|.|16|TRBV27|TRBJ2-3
TGTGCCAGCAGTTTATGGTACTATGGCAGCACAGATACGCAGTATTTT
CASSLWYYGSTDTQYF
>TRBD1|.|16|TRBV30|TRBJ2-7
TGTGCCTGGAGTGGTTCAGGTGGACAGGGGGTTTACGAGCAGTACTTC
CAWSGSGGQGVYEQYF
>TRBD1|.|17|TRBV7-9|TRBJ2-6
TGTGCCAGCAGGGAGAGGGGGCGAGGCTCTGGGGCCAACGTCCTGACTTTC
CASRERGRGSGANVLTF
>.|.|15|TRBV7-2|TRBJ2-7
TGTGCCAGCAGCTTAGGGGGGCTAAGCTCCTACGAGCAGTACTTC
CASSLGGLSSYEQYF
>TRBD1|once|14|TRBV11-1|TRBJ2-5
TGTGCCAGCAGCTTAATCTCAGGGGGAGAGACCCAGTACTTC
CASSLISGGETQYF
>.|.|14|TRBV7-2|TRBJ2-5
TGTGCCAGCAGCGGGCGACAGGGAGGAGAGACCCAGTACTTC
CASSGRQGGETQYF
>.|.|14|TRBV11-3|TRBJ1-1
TGTGCCAGCAGCTTTCAGGGCGTGAACACTGAAGCTTTCTTT
CASSFQGVNTEAFF
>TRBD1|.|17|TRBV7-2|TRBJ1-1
TGTGCCAGCAGCTCGAAAGACAGGGTCCTGATGAACACTGAAGCTTTCTTT
CASSSKDRVLMNTEAFF
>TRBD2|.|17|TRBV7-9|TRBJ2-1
TGTGCCAGCAGCCTCATGACTAGCGGGGGATTCTACAATGAGCAGTTCTTC
CASSLMTSGGFYNEQFF
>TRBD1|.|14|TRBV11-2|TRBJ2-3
TGTGCCAGCAACGCCGGGACAGGGTTAGATACGCAGTATTTT
CASNAGTGLDTQYF
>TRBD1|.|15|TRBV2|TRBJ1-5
TGTGCCAGCAGTGAACAGGGGGTGCAGAATCAGCCCCAGCATTTT
CASSEQGVQNQPQHF
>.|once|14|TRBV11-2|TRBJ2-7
TGTGCCAGCCGCCCGGCGGGGGCAGTCGACGAGCAGTACTTC
CASRPAGAVDEQYF
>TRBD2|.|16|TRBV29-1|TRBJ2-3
TGCAGCGTTTCGGGACTAGCGGGATCTAGCACAGATACGCAGTATTTT
CSVSGLAGSSTDTQYF
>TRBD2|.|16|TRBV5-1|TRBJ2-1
TGCGCCAGCAGCTTGTATCTAGCGGGAGGGACTGGTGAGCAGTTCTTC
CASSLYLAGGTGEQFF
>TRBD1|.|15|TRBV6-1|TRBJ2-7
TGTGCCAGCAGTCCCCGCACAGGGGGTCTCTACGAGCAGTACTTC
CASSPRTGGLYEQYF
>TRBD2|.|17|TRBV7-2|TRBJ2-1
TGTGCCAGCAGCGGACTAGCGGGGGGGCTATCTTACAATGAGCAGTTCTTC
CASSGLAGGLSYNEQFF
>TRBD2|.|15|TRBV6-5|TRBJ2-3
TGTGCCAGCAGTATAGCGGGGATTTTCACAGATACGCAGTATTTT
CASSIAGIFTDTQYF
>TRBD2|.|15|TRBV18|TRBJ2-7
TGTGCCAGCTCACCACCGGCGGGGGGGGATAACGAGCAGTACTTC
CASSPPAGGDNEQYF
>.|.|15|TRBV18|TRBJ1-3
TGTGCCAGCTCACCACCTAGTACTCCTGGAAACACCATATATTTT
CASSPPSTPGNTIYF
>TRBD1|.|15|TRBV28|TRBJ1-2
TGTGCCGTGCCTGGACAGGGGGCGATCCTATATGGCTACACCTTC
CAVPGQGAILYGYTF
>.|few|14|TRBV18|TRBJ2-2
TGTGCCAGCCAGTTGGGGCGTCATGATGGGGAGCTGTTTTTT
CASQLGRHDGELFF
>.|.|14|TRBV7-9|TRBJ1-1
TGTGCCAGCACCACGCCCCAGGGCAGCCCTGAAGCTTTCTTT
CASTTPQGSPEAFF
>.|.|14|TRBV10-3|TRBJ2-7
TGTGCCATCAGGGAGGGACAGAACTCCTACGAGCAGTACTTC
CAIREGQNSYEQYF
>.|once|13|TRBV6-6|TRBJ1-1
TGTGCCAGCATAACGGGGGGGGGCACTGAAGCTTTCTTT
CASITGGGTEAFF
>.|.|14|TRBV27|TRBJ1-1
TGTGCCAGCAGTTTCTCAGGGGTGAACACTGAAGCTTTCTTT
CASSFSGVNTEAFF
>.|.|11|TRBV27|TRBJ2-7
TGTGCCAGCAGTCCTGGAGCGGAGCAGTACTTC
CASSPGAEQYF
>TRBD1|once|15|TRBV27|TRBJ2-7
TGTGCCAGCAGTTTTTTGGGGACAGGGTACCACGAGCAGTACTTC
CASSFLGTGYHEQYF
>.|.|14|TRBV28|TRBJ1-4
TGTGCCAGCACCCTCTACCACGGGGGGGAAAAACTGTTTTTT
CASTLYHGGEKLFF
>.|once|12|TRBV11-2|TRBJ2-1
TGTGCCAGCAGCACCAGTTACAATGAGCAGTTCTTC
CASSTSYNEQFF
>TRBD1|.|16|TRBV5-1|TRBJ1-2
TGCGCCAGCTACGGAGGACAGGATATTGCTAACTATGGCTACACCTTC
CASYGGQDIANYGYTF
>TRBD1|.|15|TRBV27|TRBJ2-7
TGTGCCAGCAGTACGAGACAGGGGGCCGCCTACGAGCAGTACTTC
CASSTRQGAAYEQYF
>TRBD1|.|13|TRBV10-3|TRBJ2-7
TGTGCCATCACACCGGGACAGACCTACGAGCAGTACTTC
CAITPGQTYEQYF
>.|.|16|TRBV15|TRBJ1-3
TGTGCCACCCAGAGGATCGTACTTAACTCTGGAAACACCATATATTTT
CATQRIVLNSGNTIYF
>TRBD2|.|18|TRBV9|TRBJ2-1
TGTGCCAGCAGCTCCGGGACTAGCGGACTTAAGTTCGGCAATGAGCAGTTCTTC
CASSSGTSGLKFGNEQFF
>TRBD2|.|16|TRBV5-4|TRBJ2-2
TGTGCCAGCAGCTTGGTCCCGGGACTAGCGGCCGGGGAGCTGTTTTTT
CASSLVPGLAAGELFF
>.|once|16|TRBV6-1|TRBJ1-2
TGTGCCAGCAGTGATCCCTACCGGGACACGGTCAATGGCTACACCTTC
CASSDPYRDTVNGYTF
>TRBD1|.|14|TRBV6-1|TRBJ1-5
TGTGCCAGCAGTACCAACAGGGGCGGTCAGCCCCAGCATTTT
CASSTNRGGQPQHF
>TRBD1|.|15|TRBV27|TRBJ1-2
TGTGCCAGCAGTTTATTGGGACAGGGACGCTATGGCTACACCTTC
CASSLLGQGRYGYTF
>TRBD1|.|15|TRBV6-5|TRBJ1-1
TGTGCCAGCAGTGGGACAGTGGAGCCGGACACTGAAGCTTTCTTT
CASSGTVEPDTEAFF
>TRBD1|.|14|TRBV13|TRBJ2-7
TGTGCCAGCAGGGACCGGGACAGCGTGAACGAGCAGTACTTC
CASRDRDSVNEQYF
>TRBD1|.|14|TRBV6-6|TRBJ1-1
TGTGCCAGCAGTCCCGGACAGGGGCACACTGAAGCTTTCTTT
CASSPGQGHTEAFF
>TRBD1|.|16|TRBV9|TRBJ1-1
TGTGCCAGCAGCGGATTTGACAGGGAAGGAAACACTGAAGCTTTCTTT
CASSGFDREGNTEAFF
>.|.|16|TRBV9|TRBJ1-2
TGTGCCAGCAGCTCCAGACCTCCAGGTGAAGGCTATGGCTACACCTTC
CASSSRPPGEGYGYTF
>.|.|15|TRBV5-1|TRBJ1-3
TGCGCCAGCAGCTTGGCCCCGACAGGTGGAAACACCATATATTTT
CASSLAPTGGNTIYF
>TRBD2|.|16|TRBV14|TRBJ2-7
TGTGCCAGCAGCCAGGGGGGACTAGGCCGGGCCTACGAGCAGTACTTC
CASSQGGLGRAYEQYF
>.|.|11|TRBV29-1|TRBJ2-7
TGCAGCGTTGGTGAGACCTACGAGCAGTACTTC
CSVGETYEQYF
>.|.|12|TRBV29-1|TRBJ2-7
TGCAGCGGGGGAGGAGGGCCCTACGAGCAGTACTTC
CSGGGGPYEQYF
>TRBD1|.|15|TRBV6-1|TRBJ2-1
TGTGCCAGCAGCCGGGACAGGGACACCTACAATGAGCAGTTCTTC
CASSRDRDTYNEQFF